The rows below give T cell receptor beta chains drawn from one sample of a study of beta chain features in type 1 diabetes. The repertoire was sequenced with immunoSEQ multiplex PCR; TCRdb's copy has only in-frame clones and lacks some. This table holds 300,000 to 350,000 clones, 8% found once. The sample consisted of central memory CD4+ T cells from blood. The receptors derive from a woman under 30 in good health. Each CDR3 is given without its conserved first and last residue.

j_call v_call cdr3_aa
TRBJ2-5 TRBV18 ASSPEGETQY
TRBJ2-5 TRBV18 ASSPQTAQY
TRBJ1-2 TRBV4-3 ASSQVVANYGYT
TRBJ2-2 TRBV11-2 ASILAVNTGELF
TRBJ1-2 TRBV2 ASSEHSDNYGYT
TRBJ2-7 TRBV7-2 ASSLAQGYEQY
TRBJ1-2 TRBV6-5 ASSYSWGGYT
TRBJ1-1 TRBV18 ASSPRPTGEGTEAF
TRBJ2-5 TRBV7-9 ASSRGNSEETQY
TRBJ2-5 TRBV5-4 ASSLGSSRETQY
TRBJ2-7 TRBV27 ASRTPTGGATYEQY
TRBJ2-3 TRBV29-1 SVTRLASGSYADTQY
TRBJ2-1 TRBV9 ASSRDHRPTDEQF
TRBJ2-7 TRBV18 ASSREVWEQY
TRBJ2-1 TRBV4-1 ASSQEGLGIYNEQF
TRBJ2-1 TRBV19 ASSTQSTSGPYNEQF
TRBJ2-7 TRBV6-5 ASSYGLRASYEQY
TRBJ2-5 TRBV7-2 ASSLAPGSETQY
TRBJ2-1 TRBV7-6 ASSLLGSGGSDYNEQF
TRBJ2-1 TRBV7-2 ASSRGQGAGEQF
TRBJ2-3 TRBV6-6 ASSLLATSTDTQY
TRBJ1-2 TRBV4-3 ASSPLSRGTYGYT
TRBJ1-1 TRBV2 AGLEWVNTEAF
TRBJ2-1 TRBV4-3 ASSQLLTHRQF
TRBJ2-5 TRBV7-9 ASSPRGSLYQETQY
TRBJ2-1 TRBV4-3 ASSPIKGGSDNEQF
TRBJ2-4 TRBV5-1 ASSLFSSYETSGSYIQY
TRBJ1-3 TRBV29-1 SVDGETGNTIY
TRBJ2-5 TRBV29-1 SVERDLQETQY
TRBJ2-5 TRBV6-5 ASSAIWETQY
TRBJ2-7 TRBV19 ASSIPGSTYEQY
TRBJ2-7 TRBV29-1 SITTGDEQY
TRBJ1-2 TRBV19 ASRAGVASGYT
TRBJ2-6 TRBV27 ASSPGPGANVLT
TRBJ2-1 TRBV11-2 ASSFVAEIYNEQF
TRBJ2-1 TRBV7-9 ASSLRVSYNEQF
TRBJ2-5 TRBV7-9 ASSPLETQY
TRBJ2-1 TRBV4-2 ASSQEFTIAGGMGEQF
TRBJ1-2 TRBV7-8 ASSLESTDYGYT
TRBJ2-1 TRBV28 ASSLSGEQF
TRBJ2-7 TRBV7-6 ASSLGSFFPTSGRSSYEQY
TRBJ2-5 TRBV5-6 ASSLGTTQETQY
TRBJ2-2 TRBV15 ATSRESTGELF
- TRBV7-2 ASSLVASQARYEQY
TRBJ2-1 TRBV25-1 ASSDPGLAVDEQF
TRBJ2-3 TRBV12-5 ASGAGETTDTQY
TRBJ2-2 TRBV27 ASSLKGNTGELF
TRBJ2-1 TRBV7-8 ASRPSSSRLAYNEQF
TRBJ2-2 TRBV7-3 ASSLVAVTNTGELF
TRBJ2-1 TRBV11-2 ASSLLSGNEQF
TRBJ2-7 TRBV5-1 ASSPTTGTSRAEY
TRBJ2-3 TRBV4-3 ASSPELGGTSTDTQY
TRBJ2-6 TRBV9 ASSVGTLSGANVLT
TRBJ2-2 TRBV28 ASSLGSPTGELF
TRBJ2-2 TRBV4-1 ASSQDSRELF
TRBJ2-2 TRBV19 ASRFPEASGTGELF
TRBJ2-2 TRBV11-2 ASSRSSGRAATGELF
TRBJ2-5 TRBV7-2 ASSLDVGGRAY
TRBJ2-4 TRBV7-9 ASSPTWGRGNIQY
TRBJ1-1 TRBV4-2 ASSQDLSGMAF